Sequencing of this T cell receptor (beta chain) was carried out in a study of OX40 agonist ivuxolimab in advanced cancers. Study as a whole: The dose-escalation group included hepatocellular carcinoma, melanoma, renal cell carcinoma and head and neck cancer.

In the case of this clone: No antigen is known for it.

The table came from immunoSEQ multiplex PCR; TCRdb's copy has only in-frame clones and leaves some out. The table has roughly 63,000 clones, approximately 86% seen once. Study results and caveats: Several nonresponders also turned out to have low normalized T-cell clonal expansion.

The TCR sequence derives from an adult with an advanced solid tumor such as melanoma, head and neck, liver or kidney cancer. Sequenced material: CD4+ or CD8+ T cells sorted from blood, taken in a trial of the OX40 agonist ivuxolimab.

The CDR3 here is CASSLVGAGDPRETQYF. As DNA, the CDR3 is TGTGCCAGCAGCTTAGTAGGTGCGGGGGACCCTCGGGAGACCCAGTACTTC. V and J are TRBV7-8 and TRBJ2-5; 7 bases are a match to TRBD2. V lost 1 base, J lost 5 bases, and 13 bases stayed unmatched. The length of the CDR3 is 17 residues. Germline V lookup: CDR1 SGHVS, CDR2 FQNEAQ.